The clone carrying this T cell receptor beta chain was seen once. This record belongs to a study of blood T cell repertoires in COVID-19. Study context: Researchers got acute and convalescent COVID-19 samples from the United States, Italy and Spain.

Enrolled during active infection, Seattle patients were then followed longitudinally. V lost 0 bases and J 8 bases, leaving 10 bases between the germline ends. The CDR3 loop spans 13 amino acids. The germline gives CDR1 SEHNR, CDR2 FQNEAQ (reference sequence). How the authors handled the data: Quantification of nucleated cells was approximated via reference gene primer amplification. Profiled with immunoSEQ multiplex PCR; TCRdb holds only in-frame clones, not every one. The V and J calls and clone size were taken over from that table, and D and trimming were inferred from the DNA. This table has some 220,000 clones, roughly four fifths appearing once.

The TCR originated in a woman aged 70-85 years with COVID-19, enrolled during active disease. Sequencing used peripheral blood. The gene calls are TRBV7-9 and TRBJ1-2; D not resolved. The CDR3 reads CASSLAESRGYTF. As DNA, the CDR3 is TGTGCCAGCAGCTTAGCCGAGTCACGAGGCTACACCTTC.